This TCR beta chain was recovered during a study of cytomegalovirus exposure and HLA in healthy donors (dated by TCRdb to about 2017). With respect to the entire study: According to an earlier analysis of a few hundred of the donors, about 180 million T cells yielded over 90 million unique TCR beta sequences and about 280 Gb of sequence data. Approximately 300 gigabases of sequencing data and approximately 85 million unique TCR sequences were included in an early release covering 550 to 800 HLA-typed donors. Among the roughly 400 genotyped donors, approximately 76% belonged to the genetic ancestry cluster associated with self-reported Caucasian donors. The study was designed to test whether signatures of past pathogen exposure could be identified by cataloging public T cell receptors. Using immunosequencing, the study profiled T cell repertoires from 500 to 800 subjects and related those repertoires to cytomegalovirus serostatus. Along with the approximately 620-subject first cohort, a separate validation cohort of over a hundred different subjects was used. To predict cytomegalovirus infection status, the study combined high-throughput TCR immunosequencing, statistical association of individual TCRs with disease status, and machine learning. A later analysis re-analyzed previously published TCR beta repertoires from 600 to 850 donors and added high-resolution HLA genotyping to study TCR occurrence patterns. Rather than using new phenotypic data, the later analysis identified candidate immune exposures from TCR beta sequences and from how often those sequences occurred across donors. An earlier analysis of 587 of the donors applied high-throughput TCR beta sequencing to assess whether each TCR beta V gene segment acted as functional or pseudogenic. Donor age, sex, ethnicity and CMV serostatus were compiled together with the repertoire data. A later genetic analysis took genome-wide SNP genotypes for about three fifths of the 666 donors and used that subset as a discovery cohort. All discovery cohort repertoires had been generated on a single sequencing platform. HLA typing included class I and class II loci at four-digit resolution. The number of donors typed differed by locus, with about 629-640 for A, B, C, DRB1 and DQB1, around 520 for DQA1, 600 to 610 for DPA1, and under 490 for DPB1. Five DR-DQ haplotypes were handled as single units for association and clustering, since linkage in the cohort was strong. Across about 380 genotyped donors of the cohort, an average of about 200,000 unique TCR beta nucleotide sequences per donor were sequenced, and 15% to 20% of those sequences were non-productive. Broad study findings and their caveats: Correlated functional status among segregating V segments might reflect linkage disequilibrium, but an unknown experimental factor could not be ruled out. A total of roughly 160 TCR beta chains were listed by the study as associated with cytomegalovirus. At a false discovery rate of 0.05, a later analysis linked under 20,000 TCR beta sequences to specific HLA alleles. In both the original and validation cohorts, the classifier was reported to diagnose cytomegalovirus status with high specificity and sensitivity. Because some donors lacked HLA typing at each locus, the association tests relied only on the typed subset. A few of the identified cytomegalovirus-associated TCR beta chains were confirmed in vitro to be specific for cytomegalovirus antigens. Most TCR sequences were observed very rarely across donors, whereas some public TCRs were present in many individuals. According to a later analysis, most CMV-associated TCR beta chains appeared to be HLA-restricted, and the HLA associations seemed to be driven largely by CMV exposure. In an earlier analysis of around 600 of the donors, most TCR beta V segments appeared in productive rearrangements about 87% or about 30% of the time, broadly matching IMGT annotations. According to the authors, the approach could potentially be generalized to other disease states and immunological phenotypes. The only immune exposure information available for the cohort was CMV serostatus. In a later analysis, HLA-associated TCR beta chains were found to be more clonally expanded and to have lower generation probabilities than equally common non-associated chains. Because counts were too low, 15 or so rarely observed V segments, including chromosome 9 orphons, were excluded from the earlier analysis of about 500 of the donors. A later genetic analysis associated a missense DCLRE1C variant with V-gene and J-gene trimming of TCR beta chains, and an independent cohort replicated the association. A cluster of highly shared sequence variants was judged likely to be a technical artifact of the sequencing pipeline. Some IMGT-functional V segments, including TRBV6-2 and TRBV6-3, could not be distinguished by the 87-base-pair reads and were therefore excluded. The presence/absence analyses assumed that sequencing depth was roughly uniform across donors, and that assumption may not be true. In this cohort, only TCR beta chains were sequenced, and detectable features were limited by the absence of alpha or paired-chain data. Assigning TCR associations to individual alleles was difficult when HLA alleles, especially DR and DQ, strongly co-occurred. According to a later analysis, TCR association rates differed among HLA loci, with DRB1 alleles showing the most associated TCRs and HLA-C alleles showing the fewest. In a later genetic analysis, fewer N-insertions in productive TCRs were reported among donors in an Asian-associated ancestry cluster than the approximately 710-donor mean. Several of the top co-occurrence clusters appeared to be linked to parvovirus B19, influenza, CMV and Epstein-Barr virus, according to a later analysis. A further reported finding was that TCR beta sequences accurately predicted the HLA-A and HLA-B alleles for most subjects in the first cohort.

Concerning this clone itself: Its antigen remains undetermined. No per-base quality is available; no much larger clone lies one base away.

At the junction V is shortened by 1 base and J by 6 bases, with 7 bases in between. Reading the germline V gene (reference sequence) gives CDR1 LNHNV and CDR2 YYDKDF. The CDR3 has 12 amino acids, counting the end cysteine and phenylalanine. Of all the DNA, just the CDR3 is kept, 36 bases in frame from base 1. Receptor libraries were prepared by the immunoSEQ multiplex PCR assay. For the multiplex PCR, a mixture combining 60 forward primers for TCR Vbeta segments and 13 reverse primers for TCR Jbeta segments was used. The CDR3 region of rearranged TCR beta genes was amplified from genomic DNA by a multiplex PCR assay. The amplified TCR beta libraries were sequenced on the Illumina HiSeq System as 87-base-pair reads. Per the authors' processing: Across the 670 or so repertoires, a later analysis counted roughly 84 million unique TCR beta chains, 9.5 million to 12 million of which were shared by at least two donors. A nearest-neighbor algorithm error-corrected the raw reads and collapsed the reads into unique sequences, merging closely related sequences to remove PCR and sequencing errors. To assign V, D and J gene segments, CDR3 sequences were aligned to IMGT reference sequences. For a sequence to be retained, a match of at least six nucleotides to both a V gene segment and a J gene segment was required. A rearrangement was called productive if the CDR3 had no stop codons and remained in frame with V and J, and every other rearrangement was called non-productive. CDR3 was defined by IMGT convention, running from the second conserved V-encoded cysteine to the conserved J-encoded phenylalanine. In an earlier analysis of roughly 610 of the donors, sequences lacking an unambiguous match to a single V gene segment were excluded. An earlier analysis of 587 of the donors classified V segments as functional when productive rearrangements were above 56.7% and as segregating when the standard deviation between donors was above 5%. A statistical classification framework was developed to diagnose cytomegalovirus status using the catalog of TCR beta chain sequences. A later analysis assigned V and J genes by comparing TCR nucleotide sequences with IMGT/GENE-DB human TR gene sequences. The TCRdist pipeline was used in a later analysis to assign CDR3 sequences and most-parsimonious VDJ recombination scenarios. In a later analysis, each TCR beta chain was defined by its CDR3 amino acid sequence together with its V-gene family, and reads without a unique V-gene family were excluded. As a way to deal with suspected cross-contamination and a sequencing artifact, a later analysis dropped approximately 570 nucleotide sequences that were highly shared and had low generation probability. In a later analysis, a clonal expansion index for each public chain was calculated from normalized within-repertoire ranks of inferred template counts. In a later analysis, generation probabilities were computed using a VDJ recombination model fitted to out-of-frame rearrangements, and the results were checked against IGoR. Hypergeometric tests were used in a later analysis to score TCR-TCR, TCR-HLA and TCR-CMV co-occurrence, with a repertoire-size bias correction applied to the TCR pairs. False discovery rates were estimated in a later analysis by permuting HLA or CMV assignments 20 times. In a later analysis, co-occurring TCRs were grouped using DBSCAN, with TCRdist sequence similarity added in when clustering inside HLA-allele-positive subsets. Repertoires with fewer than 30,000 or more than 120,000 public chains were left out of co-occurrence clustering, as were five repertoires with anomalous nucleotide sharing. TCRdb took this table from immuneACCESS and kept in-frame rearrangements with V and J called. Such tables lack part of the clones; where checked against another copy, unresolved V genes explain under half of the gap, and the rest is unexplained. That table is the source of V, J and clone size, and D and trimming were worked out from the DNA. The sample table shows around 150,000 clones, and roughly three quarters are seen once. Just over 5% of the sample lies in the top ten.

The cohort comprised several hundred healthy bone marrow donors. At the time of sampling, all cohort members were nominally healthy, though unrecorded immune exposures were likely present. The donor tested CMV seronegative, placing the donor among the 352 seronegative members of the cohort. A peripheral blood sample was provided by each donor, and peripheral blood mononuclear cells were used for TCR beta sequencing. Genomic DNA was extracted from the blood cell samples with the Qiagen DNeasy Blood Extraction Kit. The chain links TRBV15 with TRBJ2-7; the D gene assignment is ambiguous. The specimen sequenced was PBMCs. The TCR originated in a male donor in good health and CMV-seronegative. The DNA is as follows: TGTGCCACCAGCAGAGTTCCAGGCGAGCAGTACTTC. Its coded protein is CATSRVPGEQYF.